Sequencing of this TCR beta chain was carried out in a study of blood T cells in healthy people across ages. Collection of 8.5 to 10 milliliters of peripheral blood was performed for each donor. Regarding the study as a whole: The recorded TCR beta diversity per million T cells decreased in a roughly linear manner with age. Higher diversity, along with more naive CD4+ cells, distinguished long-lived donors from aged donors.

The CDR3 spans 15 residues. V was cut by 3 bases and J by 5 bases, with 15 bases left in between. CDR1 is LGHNA and CDR2 is YNFKEQ in the germline V gene. Of note for this clonotype: Antigen unknown.

Together with a sample-barcoded 5' primer, a J-beta primer mix was included in a second PCR lasting about 7 to 11 cycles. Using its own MiXCR run on the 5' RACE reads, TCRdb lists one record per CDR3 protein. The sample includes more than 1,400,000 distinct CDR3 sequences, roughly 45% of them seen just once. The source is a woman between 18 and 29 years old in good health. Material for sequencing was blood. This chain joins TRBV4-2 and TRBJ2-3; D might be TRBD2 (5 bases). The CDR3 loop is CASSQPGIVQDTQYF. CDR3 nucleotides: TGTGCCAGCAGCCAGCCCGGGATTGTGCAAGATACGCAGTATTTT.